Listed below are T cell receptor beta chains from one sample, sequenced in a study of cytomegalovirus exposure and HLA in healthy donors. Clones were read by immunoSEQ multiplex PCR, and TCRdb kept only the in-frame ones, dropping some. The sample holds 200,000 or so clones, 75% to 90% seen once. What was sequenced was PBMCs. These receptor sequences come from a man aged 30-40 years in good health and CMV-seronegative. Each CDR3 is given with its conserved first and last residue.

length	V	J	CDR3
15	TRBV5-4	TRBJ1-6	CASSLFGQGDSPLHF
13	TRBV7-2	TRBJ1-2	CASTFEIVDGYTF
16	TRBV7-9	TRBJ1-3	CASSLYGHPGGNTIYF
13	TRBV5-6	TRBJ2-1	CASSPLEDNEQFF
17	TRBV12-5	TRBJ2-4	CASGLVNLATTKNIQYF
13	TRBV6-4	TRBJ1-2	CASRRDTTEGYTF
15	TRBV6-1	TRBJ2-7	CASTLAGQGAIEQYF
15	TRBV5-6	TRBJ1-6	CASSSNRGYNSPLHF
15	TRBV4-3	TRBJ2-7	CASSQLRQGRYEQYF
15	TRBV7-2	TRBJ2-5	CASRLRLAGQETQYF
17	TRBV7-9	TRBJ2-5	CASSAPLGFGGAETQYF
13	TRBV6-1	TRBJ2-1	CASSVPRDRDGFF
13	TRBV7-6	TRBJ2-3	CASSLILKDTQYF
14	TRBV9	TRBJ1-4	CASSLGGDGEKLFF
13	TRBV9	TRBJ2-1	CASSATSGNEQFF
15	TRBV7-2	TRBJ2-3	CASSPTGLSTDTQYF
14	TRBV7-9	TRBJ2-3	CASSLFGGTDTQYF
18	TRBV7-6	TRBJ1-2	CASSRTNLGVQGDYGYTF
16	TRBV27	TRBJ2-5	CASSPRLAGGPETQYF
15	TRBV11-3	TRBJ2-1	CASSLQSGRFYEQFF
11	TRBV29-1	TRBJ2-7	CSVRQSYEQYF
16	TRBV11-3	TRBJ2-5	CASSLFSGVGEETQYF
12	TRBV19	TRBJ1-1	CASSTRSSEAFF
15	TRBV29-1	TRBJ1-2	CSVEGIRGPAVSYTF
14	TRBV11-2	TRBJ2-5	CASSVTRGPETQYF
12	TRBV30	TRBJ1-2	CAWSIRTGGYTF
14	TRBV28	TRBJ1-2	CASSAGLRLSGYTF
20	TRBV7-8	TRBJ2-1	CASSLVYLAGGRSSYNEQFF
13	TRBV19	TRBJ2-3	CASSIRGTDTQYF
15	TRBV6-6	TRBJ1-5	CASSQTGTGEQPQHF
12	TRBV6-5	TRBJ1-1	CASSLEATEAFF
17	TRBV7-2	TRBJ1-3	CASSPNPSGDNGNTIYF
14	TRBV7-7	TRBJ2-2	CASSLEANTGELFF
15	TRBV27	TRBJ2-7	CASSLKGQERREQYF
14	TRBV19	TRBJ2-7	CASSIRDRGYEQYF
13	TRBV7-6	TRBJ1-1	CASRGGDGTEAFF
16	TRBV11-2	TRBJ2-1	CASSLGPSGGADEQFF
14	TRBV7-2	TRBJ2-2	CASSLGVAGGELFF
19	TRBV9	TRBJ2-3	CASSPRQGVWGAGTDTQYF
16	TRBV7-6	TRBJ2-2	CASSFGGGASTGELFF
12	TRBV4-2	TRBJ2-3	CASSFSGDTQYF
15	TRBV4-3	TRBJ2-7	CASSDMTGSSYEQYF
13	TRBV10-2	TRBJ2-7	CASAGQVIGEQYF
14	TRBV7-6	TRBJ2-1	CASSLPGGRGEQFF
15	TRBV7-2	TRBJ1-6	CASSRTGTYNSPLHF
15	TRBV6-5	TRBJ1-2	CASSYRDKSSYGYTF
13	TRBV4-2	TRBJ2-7	CASSPERSYEQYF
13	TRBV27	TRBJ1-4	CASTLARGEKLFF
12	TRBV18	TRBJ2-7	CASSPGGHEQYF
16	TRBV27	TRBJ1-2	CASSFDRATGSDGYTF
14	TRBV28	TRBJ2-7	CASRGGTATYEQYF
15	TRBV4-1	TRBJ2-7	CASSQGARGAYEQYF
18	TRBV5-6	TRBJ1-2	CASSSPTLTRQGGYGYTF
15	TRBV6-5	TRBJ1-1	CASSYLGRVGTEAFF
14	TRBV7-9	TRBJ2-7	CASSLGGEAYEQYF